This TCR beta chain originates from a study of T cell changes during pregnancy in multiple sclerosis. The table came from immunoSEQ multiplex PCR; TCRdb's copy has only in-frame clones and leaves some out. This sample has around 69,000 clones; 85% to 95% occur once, and the top ten carry 0.95% to 1.5%. The V and J ends lost 4 bases and 5 bases, in that order; junction bases with no gene match: 6. Germline CDR1 is PRHDT and CDR2 is FYEKMQ (reference sequence). The CDR3 runs to 14 residues. The clonotype was recovered from a female donor with multiple sclerosis, enrolled in a pregnancy study. Here the sequenced sample was peripheral blood, taken in the third trimester of pregnancy. The chain joins TRBV13 to TRBJ2-5; the match to TRBD1 covers 8 bases. The CDR3 protein is CASSSRTGFETQYF. The CDR3 bases are TGTGCCAGCAGCTCGAGGACAGGGTTCGAGACCCAGTACTTC.